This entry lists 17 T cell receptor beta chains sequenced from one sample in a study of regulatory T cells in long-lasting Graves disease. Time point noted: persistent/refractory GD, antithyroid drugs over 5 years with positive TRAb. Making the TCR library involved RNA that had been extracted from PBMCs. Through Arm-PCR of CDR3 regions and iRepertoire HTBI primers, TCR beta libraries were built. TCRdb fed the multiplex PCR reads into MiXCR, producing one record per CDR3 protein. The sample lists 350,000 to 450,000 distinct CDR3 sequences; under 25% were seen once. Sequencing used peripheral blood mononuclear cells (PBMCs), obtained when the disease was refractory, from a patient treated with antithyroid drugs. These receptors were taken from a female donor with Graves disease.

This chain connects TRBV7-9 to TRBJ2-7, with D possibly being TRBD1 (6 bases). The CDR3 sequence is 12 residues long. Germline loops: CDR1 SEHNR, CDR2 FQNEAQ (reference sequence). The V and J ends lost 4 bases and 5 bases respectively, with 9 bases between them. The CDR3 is CASSSGVHEQYF. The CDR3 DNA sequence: TGTGCCAGCAGCTCAGGGGTCCACGAGCAGTACTTC.

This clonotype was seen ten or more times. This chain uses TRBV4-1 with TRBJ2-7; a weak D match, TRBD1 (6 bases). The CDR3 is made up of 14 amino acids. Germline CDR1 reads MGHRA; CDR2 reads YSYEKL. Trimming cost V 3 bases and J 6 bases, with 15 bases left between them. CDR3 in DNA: TGCGCCAGCAGCCACAACAGGGTGGACGGCGAGCAGTACTTC. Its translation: CASSHNRVDGEQYF.

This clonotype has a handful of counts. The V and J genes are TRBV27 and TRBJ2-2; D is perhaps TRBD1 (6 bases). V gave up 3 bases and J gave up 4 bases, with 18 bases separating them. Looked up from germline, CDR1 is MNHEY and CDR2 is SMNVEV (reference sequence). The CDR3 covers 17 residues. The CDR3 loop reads CASSFRGGVVGTGELFF. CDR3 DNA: TGTGCCAGCAGTTTCAGGGGTGGGGTGGTCGGCACCGGGGAGCTGTTTTTT.

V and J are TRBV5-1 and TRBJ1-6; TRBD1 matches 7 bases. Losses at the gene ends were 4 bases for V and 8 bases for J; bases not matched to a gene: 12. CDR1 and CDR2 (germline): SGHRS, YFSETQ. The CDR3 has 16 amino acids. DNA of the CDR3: TGCGCCAGCAGCCCGTACCCAGGGACAGACGATTCACCCCTCCACTTT. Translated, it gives CASSPYPGTDDSPLHF.

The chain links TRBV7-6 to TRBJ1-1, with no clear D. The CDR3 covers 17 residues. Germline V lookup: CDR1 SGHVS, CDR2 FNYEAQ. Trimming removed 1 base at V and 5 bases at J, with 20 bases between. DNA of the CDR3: TGTGCCAGCAGCTTAGACCCCCCCATGTTAGGGAATACTGAAGCTTTCTTT. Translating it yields CASSLDPPMLGNTEAFF.

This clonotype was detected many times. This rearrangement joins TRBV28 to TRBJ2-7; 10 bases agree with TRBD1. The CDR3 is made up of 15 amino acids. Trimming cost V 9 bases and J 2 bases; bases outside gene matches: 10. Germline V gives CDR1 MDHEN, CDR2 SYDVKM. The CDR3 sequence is CASGDVGTGAYEQYF. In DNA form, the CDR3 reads TGTGCCAGTGGGGACGTCGGGACAGGGGCCTACGAGCAGTACTTC.

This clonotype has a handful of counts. The CDR3 sequence: CASSHRQGGEQYF. The CDR3 region has the DNA TGTGCCAGCAGTCATCGACAGGGGGGCGAGCAGTACTTC. The chain links TRBV27 to TRBJ2-7, with TRBD1 identical over 9 bases. The germline CDR1 and CDR2 sequences are MNHEY and SMNVEV (reference sequence). CDR3 size: 13 residues. V gave up 5 bases and J gave up 6 bases; unmatched junction bases: 5.

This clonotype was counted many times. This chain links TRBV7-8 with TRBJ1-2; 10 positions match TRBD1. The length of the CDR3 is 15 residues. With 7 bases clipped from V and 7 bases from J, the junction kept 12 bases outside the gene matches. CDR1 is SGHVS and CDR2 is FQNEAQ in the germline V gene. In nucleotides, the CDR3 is TGTGCCAGCACCATAACCGGGACAGGGGATGGTGGCTACACCTTC. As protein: CASTITGTGDGGYTF.

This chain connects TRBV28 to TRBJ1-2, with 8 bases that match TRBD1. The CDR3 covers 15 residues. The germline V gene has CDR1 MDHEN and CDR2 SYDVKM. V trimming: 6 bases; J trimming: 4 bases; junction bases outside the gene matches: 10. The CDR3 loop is CASRTGDPKSYGYTF. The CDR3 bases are TGTGCCAGCAGGACAGGGGACCCTAAAAGCTATGGCTACACCTTC.

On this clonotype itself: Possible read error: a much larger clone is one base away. The CDR3 loop reads CAWGGLWGKRETQYF. DNA for the CDR3: TGTGCCTGGGGTGGTCTGTGGGGTAAACGAGAGACCCAGTACTTC. The rearrangement uses TRBV30 and TRBJ2-7; no clear D. The end of the DNA fits TRBJ2-5 better, so the J call may be wrong. The length of the CDR3 is 15 residues. The germline V gene encodes CDR1 GTSNPN and CDR2 SVGIG (reference sequence).

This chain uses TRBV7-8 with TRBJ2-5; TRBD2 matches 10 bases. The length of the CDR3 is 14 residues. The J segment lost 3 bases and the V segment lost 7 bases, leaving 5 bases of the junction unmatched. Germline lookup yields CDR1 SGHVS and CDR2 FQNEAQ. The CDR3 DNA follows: TGTGCCAGCAACCTGGGACTAGCGAAAGAGACCCAGTACTTC. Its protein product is CASNLGLAKETQYF. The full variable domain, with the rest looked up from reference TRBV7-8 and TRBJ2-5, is GAGVSQSPRYKVAKRGQDVALRCDPISGHVSLFWYQQALGQGPEFLTYFQNEAQLDKSGLPSDRFFAERPEGSVSTLKIQRTQQEDSAVYLCASNLGLAKETQYFGPGTRLLVL.

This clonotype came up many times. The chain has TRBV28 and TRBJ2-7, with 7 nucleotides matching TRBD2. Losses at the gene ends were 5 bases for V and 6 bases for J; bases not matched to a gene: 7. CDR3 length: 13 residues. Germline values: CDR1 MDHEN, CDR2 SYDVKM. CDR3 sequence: CASSPRLAGEQYF. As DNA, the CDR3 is TGTGCCAGCAGTCCTCGACTAGCTGGCGAGCAGTACTTC. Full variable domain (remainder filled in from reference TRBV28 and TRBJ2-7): DVKVTQSSRYLVKRTGEKVFLECVQDMDHENMFWYRQDPGLGLRLIYFSYDVKMKEKGDIPEGYSVSREKKERFSLILESASTNQTSMYLCASSPRLAGEQYFGPGTRLTVT.

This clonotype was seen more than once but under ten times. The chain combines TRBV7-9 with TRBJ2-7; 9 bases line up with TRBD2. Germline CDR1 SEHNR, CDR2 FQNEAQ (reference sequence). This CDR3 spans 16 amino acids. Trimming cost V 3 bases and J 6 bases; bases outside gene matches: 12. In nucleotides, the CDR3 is TGTGCCAGCAGCTTCGTCTCTAGCGGGATTAAAGGCGAGCAGTACTTC. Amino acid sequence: CASSFVSSGIKGEQYF.

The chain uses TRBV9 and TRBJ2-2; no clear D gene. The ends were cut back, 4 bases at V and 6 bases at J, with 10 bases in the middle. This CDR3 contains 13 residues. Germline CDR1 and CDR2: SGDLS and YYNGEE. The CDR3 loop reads CASSPTWAGELFF. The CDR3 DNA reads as TGTGCCAGCAGCCCAACCTGGGCCGGGGAGCTGTTTTTT.

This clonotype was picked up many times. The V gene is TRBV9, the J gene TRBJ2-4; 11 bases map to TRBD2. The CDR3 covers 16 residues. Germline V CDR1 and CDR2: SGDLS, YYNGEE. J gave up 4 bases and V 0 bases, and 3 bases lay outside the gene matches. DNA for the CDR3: TGTGCCAGCAGCGTAGGTCTAGCGGGAGGTAAAAACATTCAGTACTTC. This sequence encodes CASSVGLAGGKNIQYF.

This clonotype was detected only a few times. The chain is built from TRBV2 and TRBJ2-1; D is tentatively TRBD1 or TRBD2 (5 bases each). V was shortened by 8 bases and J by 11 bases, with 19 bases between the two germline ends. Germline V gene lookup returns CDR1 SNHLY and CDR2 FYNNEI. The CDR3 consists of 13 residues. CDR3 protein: CASVRDEVAKQFF. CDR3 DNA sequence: TGTGCCAGCGTCCGGGACGAAGTCGCAAAGCAGTTCTTC.

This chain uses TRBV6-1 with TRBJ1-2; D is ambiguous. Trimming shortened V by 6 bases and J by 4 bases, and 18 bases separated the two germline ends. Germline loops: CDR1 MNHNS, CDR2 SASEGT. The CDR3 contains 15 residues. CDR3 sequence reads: CASSRAAQPTYGYTF. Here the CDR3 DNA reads TGTGCCAGCAGCCGGGCAGCCCAACCCACCTATGGCTACACCTTC.